This T cell receptor (beta chain) was captured by sequencing in a study of identical twins. In its sample, this clonotype was seen many times. Compared with germline, one end of the junction differs, possibly owing to a read error. Each CDR3 protein gets one entry after TCRdb re-called the 5' RACE reads with MiXCR. Among under 350,000 distinct CDR3 sequences listed, 7.5% to 9.5% were seen once. These sequences were also reported in another study, on yellow fever vaccine responses in identical twins.

The sample comprised CD8+ T cells sorted from blood. The sequence was obtained from a woman aged 18-30 years in good health.

The CDR3 sequence: CASRMRGQETQYF. In DNA form, the CDR3 reads TGTGCTAGCAGAATGAGGGGGCAAGAGACCCAGTACTTC. The chain links TRBV7-7 to TRBJ2-5, with D tentatively TRBD1 (6 bases). Germline V lookup: CDR1 SSHAT, CDR2 FNYEAQ (reference sequence). The CDR3 consists of 13 residues. Based on the CDR3 plus reference TRBV7-7 and TRBJ2-5, the full variable domain is GAGVSQSPRYKVTKRGQDVTLRCDPISSHATLYWYQQALGQGPEFLTYFNYEAQPDKSGLPSDRFSAERPEGSISTLTIQRTEQRDSAMYRCASRMRGQETQYFGPGTRLLVL.